The table lists the clone carrying this T cell receptor beta chain with a count of one. Measured with immunoSEQ multiplex PCR; TCRdb has only the in-frame clones, and not every one. The data show over a million clones, around 78% seen once. These data come from a study of shared clonotypes between healthy human individuals. There are 12 residues in the CDR3. CDR1 SGHRS and CDR2 YFSETQ come from the germline V gene. V was shortened by 2 bases and J by 3 bases, with 5 bases between the two germline ends. The chain has TRBV5-1 and TRBJ2-5; D unresolved. The TCR was taken from a man in his late teens or twenties in good health. Some clones in this sample may be carry-over from other donors' samples. Sequencing was performed on memory CD4+ T cells from PBMCs. Subset in this sample: CD45RA-negative fraction. Here the CDR3 reads CASSFNEETQYF. CDR3 nucleotides: TGCGCCAGCAGCTTCAATGAAGAGACCCAGTACTTC.